The 15 T cell receptor beta chains in this list originate from one sample, sequenced in a study of PD-1 blockade in mismatch repair-deficient tumors. Repertoires were generated with immunoSEQ multiplex PCR, while TCRdb's copy carries only in-frame clones and drops some. The repertoire holds around 130,000 clones, with 88% as singletons. Sequencing was performed on peripheral blood, taken approximately 69 weeks after starting pembrolizumab. The receptor set was obtained from an adult with mismatch repair-deficient cancer.

The rearrangement uses TRBV2 and TRBJ1-1; D is undetermined. Germline CDR1 SNHLY, CDR2 FYNNEI. The CDR3 contains 13 residues. V was pared by 7 bases and J by 0 bases, with 9 bases between. Here the CDR3 reads CASKTDMNTEAFF. The CDR3 DNA reads as TGTGCCAGCAAGACTGACATGAACACTGAAGCTTTCTTT.

The chain has TRBV4-1 and TRBJ1-5; D perhaps matches TRBD1 (5 bases). This CDR3 is 15 amino acids long. Germline V gene lookup returns CDR1 MGHRA and CDR2 YSYEKL. V lost 1 base and J 4 bases, leaving 11 bases between the germline ends. CDR3 sequence (DNA): TGCGCCAGCAGCCAAGTTTTTGGGGGAAATCAGCCCCAGCATTTT. The encoded protein is CASSQVFGGNQPQHF.

This clone turned up a few times. V usage is TRBV7-3 and J usage is TRBJ1-2; 7 positions match TRBD1. V shed 2 bases, J shed 5 bases, and the junction held 11 bases outside the gene matches. Per the germline V gene, CDR1 is SGHTA and CDR2 is FQGTGA. CDR3 length equals 16 residues. In DNA, the CDR3 is TGTGCCAGCAGCTTAGGCCCCGTGGGACAGAATTATGGCTACACCTTC. Translating it yields CASSLGPVGQNYGYTF.

V and J are TRBV10-3 and TRBJ1-4, with D maybe TRBD1 (5 bases). The germline V gene has CDR1 ENHRY and CDR2 SYGVKD. This CDR3 is 16 amino acids long. Between the trimmed V and J ends, which lost 0 bases and 4 bases, there was a span of 12 bases. The CDR3 sequence is CAISESPGGVNEKLFF. The CDR3 region has the DNA TGTGCCATCAGTGAGTCCCCTGGGGGGGTTAATGAAAAACTGTTTTTT.

The chain has TRBV2 and TRBJ2-3; no firm D call. Germline assignment: CDR1 SNHLY and CDR2 FYNNEI. V lost 4 bases, J lost 6 bases, and 11 bases lay in between. The CDR3 totals 13 residues. The CDR3 region is CASSVSAPDTQYF. The CDR3 DNA reads TGTGCCAGCAGTGTCAGCGCCCCCGATACGCAGTATTTT.

This chain connects TRBV6-5 to TRBJ2-1; 13 nucleotides agree with TRBD2. The CDR3 runs to 15 residues. CDR1 and CDR2 (germline): MNHEY, SVGAGI. The trim removed 6 bases at V and 6 bases at J, leaving 5 bases unmatched. The CDR3 DNA sequence: TGTGCCAGCAGCCTACTAGCGGGAGGGTTCAATGAGCAGTTCTTC. It translates to CASSLLAGGFNEQFF.

This clone has just a few counts. The chain has TRBV27 and TRBJ2-7, with D unclear. Trimming took 5 bases from V and 3 from J, leaving 11 bases between them. The CDR3 covers 13 residues. Germline CDR1 is MNHEY and CDR2 is SMNVEV (reference sequence). Here the CDR3 DNA reads TGTGCCAGCAGTCCTATCAAGGGCTACGAGCAGTACTTC. Its translation: CASSPIKGYEQYF.

This clone appeared once. The chain uses TRBV27 and TRBJ2-3; 8 nucleotides match TRBD2. Germline V lookup: CDR1 MNHEY, CDR2 SMNVEV (reference sequence). CDR3 length: 13 residues. J gave up 6 bases and V 4 bases, and 3 bases lay outside the gene matches. The CDR3 loop is CASSWTSFDTQYF. The CDR3 DNA reads as TGTGCCAGCAGTTGGACTAGCTTCGATACGCAGTATTTT.

The V call is TRBV7-9, the J call TRBJ1-2, with D perhaps TRBD1 (5 bases). CDR1 is SEHNR, CDR2 FQNEAQ, per germline (reference sequence). The V end was cut by 3 bases, the J end by 8 bases, with 10 bases between. The CDR3 is 12 residues long. CDR3 bases: TGTGCCAGCAGCTTGTGGCAGGGCGGCTACACCTTC. It codes for CASSLWQGGYTF.

The rearrangement links TRBV2 to TRBJ1-1; D remains unclear. The length of the CDR3 is 16 residues. Germline CDR1 reads SNHLY; CDR2 reads FYNNEI. V lost 4 bases to trimming and J lost 0 bases, with 15 bases between them. The CDR3 bases are TGTGCCAGCAGTGGATTAAGGACCCGGTTGAACACTGAAGCTTTCTTT. Its translation: CASSGLRTRLNTEAFF.

V is TRBV30 and J is TRBJ2-7; tentative D call: TRBD1 (5 bases). The V end lost 0 bases, the J end lost 7 bases, and 13 bases lay between the germline ends. Germline V gene data show CDR1 as GTSNPN and CDR2 as SVGIG (reference sequence). CDR3 length equals 13 residues. The CDR3 nucleotides read TGTGCCTGGAGTGTACTTCAGGGATATGAGCAGTACTTC. The encoded protein is CAWSVLQGYEQYF. Looking up the rest from reference TRBV30 and TRBJ2-7 gives the full variable domain: SQTIHQWPATLVQPVGSPLSLECTVEGTSNPNLYWYRQAAGRGLQLLFYSVGIGQISSEVPQNLSASRPQDRQFILSSKKLLLSDSGFYLCAWSVLQGYEQYFGPGTRLTVT.

The rearrangement joins TRBV5-4 to TRBJ2-5; possible D gene TRBD1, 5 bases. Per germline, CDR1 SGHNT and CDR2 YYREEE (reference sequence). The CDR3 has 13 residues. V lost 2 bases and J lost 4, with 9 bases in between. The chain's CDR3 is CASSFSGLETQYF. The CDR3 nucleotides are TGTGCCAGCAGCTTTTCAGGGTTAGAGACCCAGTACTTC.

The V and J genes are TRBV14 and TRBJ1-2; D remains unclear. CDR3 size: 15 residues. CDR1 SGHDN and CDR2 FVKESK come from the germline V gene. Trimming pared 2 bases from V and 1 base from J, leaving 11 bases between. CDR3 sequence: CASSQLSPLNYGYTF. CDR3 bases: TGTGCCAGCAGCCAATTATCTCCCCTTAACTATGGCTACACCTTC.

This sequence joins TRBV5-4 and TRBJ2-1, with 7 positions matching TRBD2. Germline V gene sequence: CDR1 SGHNT, CDR2 YYREEE (reference sequence). The V segment lost 2 bases and the J segment 7 bases; nucleotides outside the gene matches: 6. The CDR3 loop spans 14 amino acids. The CDR3 coding sequence is TGTGCCAGCAGCTTATCCGGGAGGTGGAATGAGCAGTTCTTC. It codes for CASSLSGRWNEQFF. Combining the CDR3 with reference TRBV5-4 and TRBJ2-1 gives the whole variable domain ETGVTQSPTHLIKTRGQQVTLRCSSQSGHNTVSWYQQALGQGPQFIFQYYREEENGRGNFPPRFSGLQFPNYSSELNVNALELDDSALYLCASSLSGRWNEQFFGPGTRLTVL.

The V and J genes are TRBV6-6 and TRBJ2-1; 8 bases map to TRBD2. The CDR3 has 14 residues. The germline V gene has CDR1 MNHNY and CDR2 SVGAGI (reference sequence). The V gene end was trimmed by 6 bases and the J gene end by 8 bases; junction bases not matched to a gene: 9. The CDR3 loop reads CASSQSGSGYEQFF. CDR3 sequence (DNA): TGTGCCAGCAGCCAAAGCGGGAGTGGCTATGAGCAGTTCTTC.